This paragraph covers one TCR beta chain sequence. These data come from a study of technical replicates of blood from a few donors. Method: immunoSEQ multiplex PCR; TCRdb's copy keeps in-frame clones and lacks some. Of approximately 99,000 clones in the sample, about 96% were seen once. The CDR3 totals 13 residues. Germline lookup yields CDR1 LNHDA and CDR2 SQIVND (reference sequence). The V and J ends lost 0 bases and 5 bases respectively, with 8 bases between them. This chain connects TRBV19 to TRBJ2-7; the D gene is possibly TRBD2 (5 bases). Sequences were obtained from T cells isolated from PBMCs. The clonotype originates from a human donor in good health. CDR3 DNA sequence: TGTGCCAGTAGTATAGATCCCGGGGACGAGCAGTACTTC. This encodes CASSIDPGDEQYF.